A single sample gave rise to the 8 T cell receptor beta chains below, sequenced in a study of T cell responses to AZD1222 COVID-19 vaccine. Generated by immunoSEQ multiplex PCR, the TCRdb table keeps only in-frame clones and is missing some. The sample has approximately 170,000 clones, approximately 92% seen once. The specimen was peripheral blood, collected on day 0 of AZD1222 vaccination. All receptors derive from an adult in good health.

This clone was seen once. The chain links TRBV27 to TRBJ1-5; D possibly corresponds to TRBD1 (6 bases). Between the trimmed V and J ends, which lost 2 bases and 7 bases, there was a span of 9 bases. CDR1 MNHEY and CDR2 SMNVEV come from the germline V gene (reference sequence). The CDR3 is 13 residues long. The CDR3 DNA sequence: TGTGCCAGCAGTTTAGGGGGGGCCCAGCCCCAGCATTTT. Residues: CASSLGGAQPQHF.

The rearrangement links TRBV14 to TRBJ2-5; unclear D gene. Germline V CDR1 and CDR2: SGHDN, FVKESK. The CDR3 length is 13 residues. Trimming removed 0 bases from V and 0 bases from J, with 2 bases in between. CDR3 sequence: CASSQEYQETQYF. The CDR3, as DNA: TGTGCCAGCAGCCAAGAGTACCAAGAGACCCAGTACTTC.

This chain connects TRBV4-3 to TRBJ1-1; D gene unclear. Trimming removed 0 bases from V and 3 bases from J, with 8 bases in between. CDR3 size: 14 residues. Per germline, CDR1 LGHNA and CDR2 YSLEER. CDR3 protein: CASSQETADTEAFF. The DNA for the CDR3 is TGCGCCAGCAGCCAAGAAACTGCGGACACTGAAGCTTTCTTT.

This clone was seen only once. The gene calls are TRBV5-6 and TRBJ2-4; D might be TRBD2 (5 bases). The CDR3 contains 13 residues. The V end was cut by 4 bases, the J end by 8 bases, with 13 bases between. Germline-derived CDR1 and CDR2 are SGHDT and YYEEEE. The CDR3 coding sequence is TGTGCCAGCAGCCGCCCGGACGGGGACATTCAGTACTTC. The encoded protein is CASSRPDGDIQYF. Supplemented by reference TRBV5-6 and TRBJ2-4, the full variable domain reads DAGVTQSPTHLIKTRGQQVTLRCSPKSGHDTVSWYQQALGQGPQFIFQYYEEEERQRGNFPDRFSGHQFPNYSSELNVNALLLGDSALYLCASSRPDGDIQYFGAGTRLSVL.

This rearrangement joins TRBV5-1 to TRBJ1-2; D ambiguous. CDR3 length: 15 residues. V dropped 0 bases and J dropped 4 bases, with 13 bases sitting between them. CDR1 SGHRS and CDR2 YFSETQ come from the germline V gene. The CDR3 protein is CASSLEPGSFYGYTF. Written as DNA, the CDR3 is TGCGCCAGCAGCTTGGAGCCAGGCAGCTTCTATGGCTACACCTTC. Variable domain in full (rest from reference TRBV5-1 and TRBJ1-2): KAGVTQTPRYLIKTRGQQVTLSCSPISGHRSVSWYQQTPGQGLQFLFEYFSETQRNKGNFPGRFSGRQFSNSRSEMNVSTLELGDSALYLCASSLEPGSFYGYTFGSGTRLTVV.

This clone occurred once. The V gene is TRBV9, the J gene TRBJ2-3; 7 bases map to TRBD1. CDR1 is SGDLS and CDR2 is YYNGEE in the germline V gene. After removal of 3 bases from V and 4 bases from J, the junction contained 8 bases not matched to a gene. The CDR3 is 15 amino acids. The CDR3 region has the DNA TGTGCCAGCAGCGCCGTCCGGGACAGATCAGATACGCAGTATTTT. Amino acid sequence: CASSAVRDRSDTQYF.

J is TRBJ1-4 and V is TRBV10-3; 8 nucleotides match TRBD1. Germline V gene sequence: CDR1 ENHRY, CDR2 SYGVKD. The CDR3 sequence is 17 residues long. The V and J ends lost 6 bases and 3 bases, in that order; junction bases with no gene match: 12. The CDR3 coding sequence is TGTGCCATCAGCGAGGGTTCAGGGGGCGCGGCTAATGAAAAACTGTTTTTT. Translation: CAISEGSGGAANEKLFF.

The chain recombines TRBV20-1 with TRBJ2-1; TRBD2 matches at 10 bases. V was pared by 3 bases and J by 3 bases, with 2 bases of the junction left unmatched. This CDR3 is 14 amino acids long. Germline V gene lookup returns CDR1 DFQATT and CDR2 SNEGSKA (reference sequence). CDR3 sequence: CSASLAGGYNEQFF. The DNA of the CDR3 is TGCAGTGCTAGTTTAGCGGGGGGCTACAATGAGCAGTTCTTC.